These T cell receptor beta chains were read from a single sample in a study of beta chain features in type 1 diabetes. Some clones are missing from TCRdb's copy, which holds only in-frame ones; the method was immunoSEQ multiplex PCR. The table lists about 40,000 clones, over 45% of them singletons. Input material: central memory CD4+ T cells from blood. These receptors were collected from a woman younger than 35 in good health. CDR3s include the opening cysteine and the closing phenylalanine or tryptophan. The D gene is left open where the match is weak. Only part of the rows carry a size: once, few, many, or a class if the clone is expanded.

>TRBJ2-5|.|.|TRBV28
CASSLPRQWETQYF
TGTGCCAGCAGTTTACCACGACAGTGGGAGACCCAGTACTTC
>TRBJ2-1|.|.|TRBV5-1
CASSLDQGYNEQFF
TGCGCCAGCAGCTTGGATCAGGGGTACAATGAGCAGTTCTTC
>TRBJ1-1|TRBD1|few|TRBV5-1
CASRQQGAGTEAFF
TGCGCCAGCAGACAACAGGGGGCAGGGACTGAAGCTTTCTTT
>TRBJ1-1|TRBD1|once|TRBV18
CASSRDRGTEASF
TGTGCCAGCTCCCGAGACAGGGGAACTGAAGCTTCCTTT
>TRBJ2-3|TRBD2|once|TRBV4-2
CASSQEPSGRFPTDTQYF
TGTGCCAGCAGCCAAGAACCGAGCGGGAGGTTCCCCACAGATACGCAGTATTTT
>TRBJ1-3|.|.|TRBV6-1
CASRPGKEAGNTIYF
TGTGCCAGCCGCCCCGGAAAGGAGGCTGGAAACACCATATATTTT
>TRBJ1-2|TRBD1|.|TRBV6-5
CASSYRGQNYGYTF
TGTGCCAGCAGTTACAGGGGGCAGAACTATGGCTACACCTTC
>TRBJ1-3|.|.|TRBV28
CASKAGVAGNTIYF
TGTGCCAGCAAGGCAGGGGTGGCTGGAAACACCATATATTTT
>TRBJ2-1|TRBD2|few|TRBV7-9
CASSLSLAGAVNEQFF
TGTGCCAGCAGCTTATCGTTAGCGGGAGCTGTCAATGAGCAGTTCTTC
>TRBJ2-5|.|few|TRBV7-9
CASSRNEVGTQYF
TGTGCCAGCAGCCGGAACGAGGTCGGGACCCAGTACTTC
>TRBJ2-1|.|few|TRBV11-2
CASSLIGKGGDNEQFF
TGTGCCAGCAGCTTAATCGGGAAAGGGGGTGACAATGAGCAGTTCTTC
>TRBJ2-1|.|.|TRBV7-2
CASSSSPDRFNEQFF
TGTGCCAGCAGCTCGAGCCCAGACAGGTTCAATGAGCAGTTCTTC
>TRBJ1-5|TRBD1|.|TRBV18
CASSLIQITGGAQPQHF
TGTGCCAGCTCACTAATCCAAATAACAGGGGGCGCCCAGCCCCAGCATTTT
>TRBJ2-1|TRBD2|few|TRBV27
CASSRNSGEVNEQFF
TGTGCCAGCAGTCGTAATAGCGGGGAGGTCAATGAGCAGTTCTTC
>TRBJ2-7|.|.|TRBV19
CASSIDLDSSYEQYF
TGTGCCAGTAGTATAGATCTGGACTCCTCCTACGAGCAGTACTTC
>TRBJ1-5|TRBD1|few|TRBV7-2
CASSLATGGWNQPQHF
TGTGCCAGCAGCTTAGCCACAGGGGGCTGGAATCAGCCCCAGCATTTT
>TRBJ2-2|.|.|TRBV5-6
CASSFGLSNTGELFF
TGTGCCAGCAGCTTTGGACTATCGAACACCGGGGAGCTGTTTTTT
>TRBJ2-7|TRBD1|.|TRBV2
CASRGQGAYEQYF
TGTGCCAGCAGGGGACAGGGGGCCTACGAGCAGTACTTC
>TRBJ2-5|.|few|TRBV4-1
CASSESQETQYF
TGCGCCAGCAGCGAGAGCCAAGAGACCCAGTACTTC
>TRBJ1-2|.|.|TRBV5-8
CASLPAGGYGYTF
TGTGCCAGCCTACCCGCGGGGGGATATGGCTACACCTTC
>TRBJ2-1|.|.|TRBV7-6
CASSKVGGNEQFF
TGTGCCAGCAGTAAGGTGGGGGGAAATGAGCAGTTCTTC
>TRBJ1-6|TRBD1|few|TRBV5-1
CASSLSPGGNNSPLHF
TGCGCCAGCAGCTTGTCTCCAGGGGGCAATAATTCACCCCTCCACTTT
>TRBJ1-2|TRBD1|few|TRBV5-1
CASSSTTGGASLGGYTF
TGCGCCAGCAGCTCAACGACAGGGGGCGCATCTCTTGGTGGCTACACCTTC
>TRBJ1-6|.|.|TRBV5-1
CASSLEQINSPLHF
TGCGCCAGCAGCTTGGAACAGATCAATTCACCCCTCCACTTT
>TRBJ2-1|.|.|TRBV9
CASSVGQDLRGPNVEQFF
TGTGCCAGCAGCGTAGGGCAAGACCTCCGCGGTCCCAATGTAGAGCAGTTCTTC
>TRBJ1-2|.|.|TRBV30
CAWSARTTNYGYTF
TGTGCCTGGAGTGCGCGGACAACCAACTATGGCTACACCTTC
>TRBJ1-1|.|.|TRBV27
CASSLGGPGTEAFF
TGTGCCAGCAGTTTGGGGGGGCCGGGCACTGAAGCTTTCTTT
>TRBJ2-5|TRBD2|.|TRBV11-2
CASSLDLLALTLEETQYF
TGTGCCAGCAGCTTAGATCTACTAGCGCTGACTCTCGAAGAGACCCAGTACTTC
>TRBJ1-1|.|few|TRBV28
CASEGEGSPNTEAFF
TGTGCCAGCGAGGGGGAAGGCAGTCCGAACACTGAAGCTTTCTTT
>TRBJ1-1|.|.|TRBV19
CASSITQVTEAFF
TGTGCCAGTAGTATAACCCAGGTCACTGAAGCTTTCTTT
>TRBJ2-3|.|.|TRBV10-1
CASSDLQGWTDTQYF
TGCGCCAGCAGTGACCTACAGGGTTGGACAGATACGCAGTATTTT
>TRBJ2-1|TRBD2|few|TRBV10-3
CAISDGGSEQFF
TGTGCCATCAGTGACGGGGGGAGTGAGCAGTTCTTC
>TRBJ1-4|TRBD1|few|TRBV6-5
CASSYSYRGDEKLFF
TGTGCCAGCAGTTACTCGTACAGGGGAGATGAAAAACTGTTTTTT
>TRBJ2-1|.|.|TRBV4-1
CASSQEGAASYNEQFF
TGCGCCAGCAGCCAAGAAGGAGCGGCGTCATACAATGAGCAGTTCTTC
>TRBJ2-6|.|.|TRBV5-1
CASSSGQGLSGANVLTF
TGCGCCAGCAGCTCTGGGCAGGGACTCTCTGGGGCCAACGTCCTGACTTTC
>TRBJ2-3|.|.|TRBV18
CASSPGSGTQYF
TGTGCCAGCTCACCAGGTTCCGGTACGCAGTATTTT
>TRBJ2-1|TRBD1|.|TRBV11-1
CASSPDRAIGEQFF
TGTGCCAGCAGCCCGGACAGGGCCATCGGTGAGCAGTTCTTC
>TRBJ2-7|TRBD1|.|TRBV27
CASSGTGGPFFF
TGTGCCAGCAGTGGGACAGGGGGTCCTTTTTTCTTC
>TRBJ2-1|.|.|TRBV5-4
CASSLVGASNNEQFF
TGTGCCAGCAGCTTGGTGGGGGCCAGCAACAATGAGCAGTTCTTC
>TRBJ2-2|.|.|TRBV13
CASSLLKQGLFF
TGTGCCAGCAGCTTACTTAAACAGGGACTGTTTTTT
>TRBJ2-7|.|.|TRBV7-2
CASSFTVYEQYF
TGTGCCAGCAGCTTCACGGTCTACGAGCAGTACTTC
>TRBJ2-7|TRBD2|.|TRBV10-1
CASSDSAGGPEQYF
TGCGCCAGCAGTGATTCGGCGGGAGGGCCCGAGCAGTACTTC
>TRBJ2-1|.|.|TRBV7-2
CASSLVAGSSYNEQFF
TGTGCCAGCAGCTTAGTCGCAGGCAGCTCCTACAATGAGCAGTTCTTC
>TRBJ1-2|.|few|TRBV2
CASSEVTVTNYGYTF
TGTGCCAGCAGTGAGGTAACAGTCACTAACTATGGCTACACCTTC
>TRBJ2-2|.|.|TRBV7-2
CASSFRRAENTGELFF
TGTGCCAGCAGCTTTCGCAGGGCTGAGAACACCGGGGAGCTGTTTTTT
>TRBJ2-1|.|.|TRBV2
CASSVSLDRNNEQFF
TGTGCCAGCAGTGTCTCCTTGGACAGAAACAATGAGCAGTTCTTC
>TRBJ1-4|.|.|TRBV7-9
CASSLEASATNEKLFF
TGTGCCAGCAGCTTAGAAGCAAGTGCAACTAATGAAAAACTGTTTTTT
>TRBJ1-4|.|.|TRBV15
CATSRDPRVANEKLFF
TGTGCCACCAGCAGAGATCCGCGCGTCGCTAATGAAAAACTGTTTTTT
>TRBJ1-1|TRBD1|once|TRBV7-9
CASSPGGQATKNTEAFF
TGTGCCAGCAGCCCGGGGGGACAGGCTACGAAGAACACTGAAGCTTTCTTT
>TRBJ2-3|.|.|TRBV29-1
CSVDISVLPTDTQYF
TGCAGCGTTGATATAAGCGTACTTCCAACAGATACGCAGTATTTT
>TRBJ2-3|TRBD2|.|TRBV9
CASSGGTSGTDTQYF
TGTGCCAGCAGCGGGGGGACTAGCGGCACAGATACGCAGTATTTT
>TRBJ2-2|.|.|TRBV7-9
CASSWTTTGELFF
TGTGCCAGCAGCTGGACTACAACCGGGGAGCTGTTTTTT
>TRBJ1-1|TRBD1|.|TRBV6-1
CASSLSRGVTEAFF
TGTGCCAGCAGCCTGAGCAGGGGGGTCACTGAAGCTTTCTTT
>TRBJ1-2|TRBD1|.|TRBV10-3
CAISSRTGLNYGYTF
TGTGCCATCAGCTCCAGGACAGGGCTCAACTATGGCTACACCTTC
>TRBJ2-2|TRBD1|.|TRBV30
CAWSGTGGVSTGELFF
TGTGCCTGGAGTGGGACAGGGGGTGTCAGTACCGGGGAGCTGTTTTTT